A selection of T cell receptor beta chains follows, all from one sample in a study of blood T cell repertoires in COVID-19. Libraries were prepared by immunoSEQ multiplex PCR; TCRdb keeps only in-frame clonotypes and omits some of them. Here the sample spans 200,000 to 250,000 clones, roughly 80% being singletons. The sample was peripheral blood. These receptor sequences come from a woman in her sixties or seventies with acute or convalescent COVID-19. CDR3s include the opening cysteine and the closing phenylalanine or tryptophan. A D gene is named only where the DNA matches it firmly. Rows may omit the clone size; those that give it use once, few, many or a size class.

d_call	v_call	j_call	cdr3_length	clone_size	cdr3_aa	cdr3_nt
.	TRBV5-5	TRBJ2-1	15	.	CASSLGGSGYNEQFF	TGTGCCAGCAGCTTGGGGGGTTCAGGGTACAATGAGCAGTTCTTC
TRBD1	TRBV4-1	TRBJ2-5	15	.	CASSRSGQYEETQYF	TGCGCCAGCAGCCGCTCGGGACAGTACGAGGAGACCCAGTACTTC
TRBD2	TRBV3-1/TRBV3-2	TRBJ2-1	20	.	CASSQRWGLAGGSSYNEQFF	TGTGCCAGCAGCCAGCGGTGGGGACTAGCGGGGGGGAGCTCCTACAATGAGCAGTTCTTC
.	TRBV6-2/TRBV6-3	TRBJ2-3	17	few	CASSYGTSRYSTDTQYF	TGTGCCAGCAGTTACGGCACTAGCAGATATAGCACAGATACGCAGTATTTT
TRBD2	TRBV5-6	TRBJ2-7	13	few	CASSFSGAYEQYF	TGTGCCAGCAGCTTTAGCGGGGCTTACGAGCAGTACTTC
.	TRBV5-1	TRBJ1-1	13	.	CASSISGGTEAFF	TGCGCCAGCAGCATTTCCGGGGGCACTGAAGCTTTCTTT
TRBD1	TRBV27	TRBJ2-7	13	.	CASSLRTGYEQYF	TGTGCCAGCAGTTTGCGGACAGGCTACGAGCAGTACTTC
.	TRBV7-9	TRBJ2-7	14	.	CASSFWGQGYEQYF	TGTGCCAGCAGCTTTTGGGGGCAGGGCTACGAGCAGTACTTC
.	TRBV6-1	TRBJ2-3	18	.	CASSEGSPGSITTDTQYF	TGTGCCAGCAGTGAAGGATCTCCGGGGTCCATTACCACAGATACGCAGTATTTT
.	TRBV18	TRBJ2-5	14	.	CASSPEGVRETQYF	TGTGCCAGCTCACCAGAGGGGGTCCGCGAGACCCAGTACTTC
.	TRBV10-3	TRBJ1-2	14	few	CAISTETGNYGYTF	TGTGCCATCAGTACCGAGACTGGGAACTATGGCTACACCTTC
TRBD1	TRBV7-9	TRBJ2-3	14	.	CASSWGQGPDTQYF	TGTGCCAGCAGCTGGGGACAGGGACCAGATACGCAGTATTTT
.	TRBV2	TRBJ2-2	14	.	CASNVGANTGELFF	TGTGCCAGCAATGTCGGAGCGAACACCGGGGAGCTGTTTTTT
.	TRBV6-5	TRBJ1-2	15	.	CASAVIVNGLYGYTF	TGTGCCAGCGCGGTTATCGTGAACGGACTCTATGGCTACACCTTC
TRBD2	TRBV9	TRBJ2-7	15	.	CASSVFAGGSYEQYF	TGTGCCAGCAGCGTATTTGCGGGGGGTTCCTACGAGCAGTACTTC
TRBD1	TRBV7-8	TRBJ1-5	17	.	CASSAGTGSYGNQPQHF	TGTGCCAGCAGCGCAGGGACAGGCTCTTACGGCAATCAGCCCCAGCATTTT
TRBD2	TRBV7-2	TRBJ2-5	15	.	CASSVSGGARETQYF	TGTGCCAGCAGCGTTAGCGGGGGGGCGAGAGAGACCCAGTACTTC
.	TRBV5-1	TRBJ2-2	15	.	CASSRQGLDTGELFF	TGCGCCAGCAGCCGCCAGGGGTTGGACACCGGGGAGCTGTTTTTT
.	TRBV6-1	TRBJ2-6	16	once	CASSERFYSGANVLTF	TGTGCCAGCAGTGAACGATTCTACTCTGGGGCCAACGTCCTGACTTTC
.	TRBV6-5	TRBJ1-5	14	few	CASRVGGVRQPQHF	TGTGCCAGCAGAGTTGGGGGGGTCCGGCAGCCCCAGCATTTT
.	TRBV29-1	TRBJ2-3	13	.	CSVHGGGTDTQYF	TGCAGCGTTCACGGGGGAGGCACAGATACGCAGTATTTT
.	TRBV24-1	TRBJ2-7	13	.	CATSTEYGYEQYF	TGTGCCACCAGTACAGAGTACGGATACGAGCAGTACTTC
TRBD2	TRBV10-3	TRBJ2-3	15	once	CAIRGLAGKTDTQYF	TGTGCCATCAGGGGTCTAGCGGGGAAAACAGATACGCAGTATTTT
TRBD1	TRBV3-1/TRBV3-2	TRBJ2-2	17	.	CASSQGDRVGNTGELFF	TGTGCCAGCAGCCAAGGAGACAGGGTCGGGAACACCGGGGAGCTGTTTTTT
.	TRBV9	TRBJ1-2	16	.	CASSPQTEGRGYGYTF	TGTGCCAGCAGCCCACAAACTGAGGGCAGGGGCTATGGCTACACCTTC
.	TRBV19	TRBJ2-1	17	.	CASSINSGTGSYNEQFF	TGTGCCAGTAGTATTAACAGCGGCACTGGCTCCTACAATGAGCAGTTCTTC
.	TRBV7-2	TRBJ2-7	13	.	CASSLGQEYEQYF	TGTGCCAGCAGCTTAGGACAGGAGTACGAGCAGTACTTC
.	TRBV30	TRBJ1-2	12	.	CAWRRGDYGYTF	TGTGCCTGGAGAAGGGGCGACTATGGCTACACCTTC
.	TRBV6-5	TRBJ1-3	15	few	CASSYQGLSGNTIYF	TGTGCCAGCAGTTACCAGGGCCTCTCTGGAAACACCATATATTTT
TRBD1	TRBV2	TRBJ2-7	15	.	CASTRQGAFSYEQYF	TGTGCCAGCACTCGACAGGGGGCCTTCTCCTACGAGCAGTACTTC
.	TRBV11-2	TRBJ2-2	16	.	CASTERAGTDTGELFF	TGTGCCAGCACTGAGAGGGCAGGTACTGACACCGGGGAGCTGTTTTTT
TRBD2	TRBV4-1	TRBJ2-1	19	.	CASSQVGLAGLSSYNEQFF	TGCGCCAGCAGCCAAGTTGGACTAGCGGGGCTGAGCTCCTACAATGAGCAGTTCTTC
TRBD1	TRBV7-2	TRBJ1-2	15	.	CASSLATGDNYGYTF	TGTGCCAGCAGCTTAGCAACAGGGGATAACTATGGCTACACCTTC
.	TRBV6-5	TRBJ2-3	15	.	CASSGDLEFTDTQYF	TGTGCCAGCTCTGGGGACTTAGAATTCACAGATACGCAGTATTTT
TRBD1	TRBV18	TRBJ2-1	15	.	CASSPFAGQGNEQFF	TGTGCCAGCTCACCATTCGCGGGACAGGGGAATGAGCAGTTCTTC
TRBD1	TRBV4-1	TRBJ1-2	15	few	CASSQAGQGANGYTF	TGCGCCAGCAGCCAAGCGGGACAGGGAGCTAATGGCTACACCTTC
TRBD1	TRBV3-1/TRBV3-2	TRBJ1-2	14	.	CASSQEQGARGYTF	TGTGCCAGCAGCCAGGAGCAGGGGGCGCGGGGCTACACCTTC